This is a list of T cell receptor beta chains from one sample in a study of CD4 T cells in relation to SARS-CoV-2 and coronaviruses. Repertoires were generated with immunoSEQ multiplex PCR, while TCRdb's copy carries only in-frame clones and drops some. Among just under 20,000 clones listed, about 81% were seen once. For these TCRs, the target antigens are not known. The source material was CD4+ T cells from PBMCs, cultured in vitro. Every receptor here comes from a human donor in good health. Both conserved end residues are part of each CDR3. The D gene is left open where the match is weak. Rows give clone size only sometimes, using once, few, many, or a class for an expanded clone.

J gene | V gene | clone size | D gene | CDR3 protein | CDR3 DNA
TRBJ1-1 | TRBV18 | NA | TRBD1 | CASSPTGRGTEAFF | TGTGCCAGCTCACCGACAGGGAGGGGCACTGAAGCTTTCTTT
TRBJ2-7 | TRBV4-3 | NA | NA | CASSQDTAAYEQYF | TGCGCCAGCAGCCAAGATACTGCCGCCTACGAGCAGTACTTC
TRBJ2-2 | TRBV7-6 | NA | NA | CASSQYKGISGELFF | TGTGCCAGCAGCCAATACAAGGGGATTTCAGGGGAGCTGTTTTTT
TRBJ2-1 | TRBV6-5 | NA | NA | CASRMGGSYNEQFF | TGTGCCAGCAGGATGGGGGGCTCCTACAATGAGCAGTTCTTC
TRBJ1-2 | TRBV5-4 | NA | NA | CASSLIASNYGYTF | TGTGCCAGCAGCTTGATTGCCAGTAACTATGGCTACACCTTC
TRBJ1-5 | TRBV28 | NA | NA | CASSLGSGNQPQHF | TGTGCCAGCAGCCTCGGGAGCGGCAATCAGCCCCAGCATTTT
TRBJ2-7 | TRBV27 | NA | NA | CASSLRGALMGEQYF | TGTGCCAGCAGTTTACGGGGGGCTCTTATGGGGGAGCAGTACTTC
TRBJ1-1 | TRBV30 | NA | NA | CAWSAGQPNTEAFF | TGTGCCTGGAGTGCAGGACAGCCGAACACTGAAGCTTTCTTT
TRBJ1-4 | TRBV7-9 | NA | NA | CASSEPLRGREKLFF | TGTGCCAGCAGCGAGCCTTTGAGGGGCCGGGAAAAACTGTTTTTT
TRBJ1-4 | TRBV6-2/TRBV6-3 | NA | TRBD1 | CASSYQDRGKEKLFF | TGTGCCAGCAGTTACCAGGACAGGGGAAAAGAAAAACTGTTTTTT
TRBJ1-5 | TRBV5-6 | NA | NA | CASSLQEGEAQHF | TGTGCCAGCAGCTTGCAGGAGGGGGAAGCCCAGCATTTT
TRBJ2-1 | TRBV3-1/TRBV3-2 | few | TRBD2 | CASSPPGLVGNEQFF | TGTGCCAGCAGCCCTCCGGGACTAGTAGGCAATGAGCAGTTCTTC
TRBJ2-7 | TRBV4-3 | NA | NA | CASSQVGGNYEQYF | TGCGCCAGCAGCCAAGTCGGTGGGAACTACGAGCAGTACTTC
TRBJ2-7 | TRBV6-5 | once | TRBD2 | CASSPLAGGGVEQYF | TGTGCCAGCAGTCCCCTAGCGGGAGGTGGGGTGGAGCAGTACTTC
TRBJ1-5 | TRBV6-5 | once | TRBD1 | CASSNTGTGDQPQHF | TGTGCCAGCAGTAACACCGGGACAGGGGATCAGCCCCAGCATTTT
TRBJ2-7 | TRBV3-1/TRBV3-2 | NA | NA | CASGGANEQYF | TGTGCCAGCGGGGGGGCCAACGAGCAGTACTTC
TRBJ2-1 | TRBV7-3 | few | NA | CASSFDRWDNEQFF | TGTGCCAGCAGCTTCGACAGGTGGGACAATGAGCAGTTCTTC
TRBJ2-7 | TRBV7-9 | NA | NA | CASSWGGQTYEQYF | TGTGCCAGCAGCTGGGGTGGACAGACCTACGAGCAGTACTTC
TRBJ2-3 | TRBV7-2 | NA | TRBD2 | CASTVVKRGLITQYF | TGTGCCAGCACCGTTGTGAAGCGGGGGCTTATTACGCAGTATTTT
TRBJ2-5 | TRBV29-1 | once | NA | CSVEQFQETQYF | TGCAGCGTTGAACAGTTCCAAGAGACCCAGTACTTC
TRBJ2-5 | TRBV2 | NA | TRBD1 | CASREGTGRMETQYF | TGTGCCAGCAGAGAGGGGACAGGGAGGATGGAGACCCAGTACTTC
TRBJ2-5 | TRBV5-1 | NA | TRBD2 | CASSLGTSTETQYF | TGCGCCAGTAGCTTGGGGACTAGCACTGAGACCCAGTACTTC
TRBJ2-6 | TRBV30 | NA | NA | CAWSMDSGANVLTF | TGTGCCTGGAGTATGGACTCTGGGGCCAACGTCCTGACTTTC
TRBJ2-7 | TRBV5-6 | NA | NA | CASSLVGQVVEQYF | TGTGCCAGCAGCTTGGTGGGGCAGGTAGTAGAGCAGTACTTC
TRBJ1-4 | TRBV27 | NA | TRBD1 | CASSKGPGQGPEKLFF | TGTGCCAGCAGCAAGGGACCGGGACAGGGGCCCGAAAAACTGTTTTTT
TRBJ2-1 | TRBV19 | few | NA | CASIGQPYGGNEQFF | TGTGCCAGTATCGGGCAACCCTATGGGGGCAATGAGCAGTTCTTC
TRBJ2-2 | TRBV7-9 | NA | NA | CASSLGQNTGELFF | TGTGCCAGCAGCTTAGGACAGAACACCGGGGAGCTGTTTTTT
TRBJ1-4 | TRBV28 | NA | TRBD1 | CASSLPGQNHEKLFF | TGTGCCAGCAGTCTGCCGGGACAGAACCATGAAAAACTGTTTTTT
TRBJ2-1 | TRBV11-2 | once | NA | CASSSTQRVAYNEQFF | TGTGCCAGCAGCTCGACGCAGCGGGTGGCCTACAATGAGCAGTTCTTC
TRBJ1-2 | TRBV7-2 | NA | TRBD1 | CASSSIRGHGGYTF | TGTGCCAGCAGCTCAATCAGGGGGCACGGTGGCTACACCTTC
TRBJ2-1 | TRBV19 | NA | NA | CASIQCSRYEQFF | TGTGCCAGTATCCAATGCAGCCGATATGAGCAGTTCTTC
TRBJ1-1 | TRBV5-1 | NA | NA | CASSLDYHRDTEAFF | TGCGCCAGCAGCTTGGACTACCACAGGGACACTGAAGCTTTCTTT
TRBJ1-6 | TRBV7-2 | NA | NA | CASSLWRDNSPLHF | TGTGCCAGCAGCTTATGGCGGGATAATTCACCCCTCCACTTT
TRBJ2-7 | TRBV5-1 | once | NA | CASTWNPWSYEQYF | TGCGCCAGCACCTGGAACCCATGGTCCTACGAGCAGTACTTC
TRBJ1-1 | TRBV6-5 | NA | NA | CASSQQGNGYTEAFF | TGTGCCAGCAGTCAACAGGGTAACGGGTACACTGAAGCTTTCTTT
TRBJ2-4 | TRBV4-1 | NA | NA | CASSPPVRGQNIQYF | TGCGCCAGCAGCCCGCCCGTCCGAGGCCAAAACATTCAGTACTTC